This TCR beta chain was retrieved from a study of blood T cell repertoires in COVID-19. Study at large: Samples representing acute and convalescent COVID-19 were sourced from the United States, Italy and Spain. PBMCs, B-cell-depleted T cells, or T cells were the source of the cDNA or gDNA that made up the material.

Germline CDR1 reads GTSNPN; CDR2 reads SVGIG (reference sequence). CDR3 length: 12 residues. The V end lost 6 bases, the J end lost 0 bases, and 9 bases lay between the germline ends. Per the authors' pipeline: Using reference gene primer amplification, nucleated cell counts were estimated. Clones were sequenced by immunoSEQ multiplex PCR, and TCRdb holds only the in-frame ones, with some missing. The V and J calls and clone size come from that table; D and trimming were worked out from the DNA. The table has some 110,000 clones, 85% to 90% seen once. Sequencing input: peripheral blood. This sequence was found in a middle-aged man with acute or convalescent COVID-19. V usage is TRBV30 and J usage is TRBJ2-7; D is unresolved. CDR3 protein: CACQDNSYEQYF. For the CDR3, the DNA is TGTGCCTGCCAGGATAACTCCTACGAGCAGTACTTC.